This T cell receptor beta chain was identified during a study of human CD8 memory T cell subsets. Looked up from germline, CDR1 is SEHNR and CDR2 is FQNEAQ (reference sequence). This CDR3 has 16 amino acids. The authors made TCR beta libraries using UMI-labeled 5' RACE. From the 5' RACE reads, TCRdb lists one entry per CDR3 protein and no DNA. Its clone listing holds about 4,300 distinct CDR3 sequences. The chain links TRBV7-9 to TRBJ2-3; TCRdb picks TRBD1, but there is no DNA to check that call. This clonotype originated in a human donor in good health. Sequenced material: CD8+ T cells from PBMCs. The CDR3 loop reads CASSLARQGITDTQYF.